One TCR beta chain is described in this entry. The data derive from a study of blood T cell repertoires in COVID-19. Study information: Samples representing acute and convalescent COVID-19 were sourced from the United States, Italy and Spain. T cells, B-cell-depleted T cells, or PBMCs supplied cDNA or gDNA.

The V end lost 7 bases, the J end lost 3 bases, and 10 bases lay between the germline ends. Per the germline V gene, CDR1 is LNHDA and CDR2 is SQIVND (reference sequence). The CDR3 length is 13 residues. Methods used by the authors: By means of reference gene primer amplification, nucleated cell counts were estimated. TCRdb's copy holds only in-frame clones and misses some; the assay was immunoSEQ multiplex PCR. The V and J calls and clone size come from that table; D and trimming were worked out from the DNA. This repertoire shows approximately 80,000 clones, around 77% found once; its top ten account for 9.9%.

The chain is built from TRBV19 and TRBJ1-5; D uncertain. The sequence was collected from a human donor in a cohort sampled during active COVID-19. The specimen was peripheral blood. CDR3: CASTPSYNQPQHF. The CDR3 bases are TGTGCCAGTACACCCAGTTACAATCAGCCCCAGCATTTT.